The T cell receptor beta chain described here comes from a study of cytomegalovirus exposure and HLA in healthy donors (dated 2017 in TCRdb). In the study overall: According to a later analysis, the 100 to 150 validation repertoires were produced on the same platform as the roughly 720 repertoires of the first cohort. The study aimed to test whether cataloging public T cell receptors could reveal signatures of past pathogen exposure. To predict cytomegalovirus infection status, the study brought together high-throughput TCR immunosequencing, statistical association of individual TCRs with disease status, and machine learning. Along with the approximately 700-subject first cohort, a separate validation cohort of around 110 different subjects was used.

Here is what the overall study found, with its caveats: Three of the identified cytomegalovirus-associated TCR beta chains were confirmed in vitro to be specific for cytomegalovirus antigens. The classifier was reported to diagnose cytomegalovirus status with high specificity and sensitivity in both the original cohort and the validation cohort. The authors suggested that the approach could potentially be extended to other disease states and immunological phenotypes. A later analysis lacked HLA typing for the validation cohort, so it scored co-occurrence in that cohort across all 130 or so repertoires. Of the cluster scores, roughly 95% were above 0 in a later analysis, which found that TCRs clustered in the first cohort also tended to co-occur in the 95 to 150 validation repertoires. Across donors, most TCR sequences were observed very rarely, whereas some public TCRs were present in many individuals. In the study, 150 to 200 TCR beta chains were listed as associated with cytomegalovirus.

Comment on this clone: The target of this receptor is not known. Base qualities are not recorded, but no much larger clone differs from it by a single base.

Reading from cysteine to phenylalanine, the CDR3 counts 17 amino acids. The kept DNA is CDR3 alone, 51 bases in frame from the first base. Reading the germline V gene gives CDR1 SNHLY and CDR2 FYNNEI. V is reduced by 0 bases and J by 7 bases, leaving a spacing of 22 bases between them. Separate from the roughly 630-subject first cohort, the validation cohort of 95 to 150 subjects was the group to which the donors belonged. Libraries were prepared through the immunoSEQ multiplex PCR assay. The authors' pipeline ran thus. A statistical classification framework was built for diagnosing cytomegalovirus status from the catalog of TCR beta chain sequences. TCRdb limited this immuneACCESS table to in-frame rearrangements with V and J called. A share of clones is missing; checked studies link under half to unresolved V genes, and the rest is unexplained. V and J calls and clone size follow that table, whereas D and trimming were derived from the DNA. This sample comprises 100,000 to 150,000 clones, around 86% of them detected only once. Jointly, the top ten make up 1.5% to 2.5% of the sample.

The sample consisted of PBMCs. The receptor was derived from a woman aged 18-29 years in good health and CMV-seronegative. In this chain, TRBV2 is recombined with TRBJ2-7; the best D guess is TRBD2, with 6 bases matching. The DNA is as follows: TGTGCCAGCAGTGAAGCTAGGCTAGCGACTAAATCGGGAGAGCAGTACTTC. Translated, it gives CASSEARLATKSGEQYF.